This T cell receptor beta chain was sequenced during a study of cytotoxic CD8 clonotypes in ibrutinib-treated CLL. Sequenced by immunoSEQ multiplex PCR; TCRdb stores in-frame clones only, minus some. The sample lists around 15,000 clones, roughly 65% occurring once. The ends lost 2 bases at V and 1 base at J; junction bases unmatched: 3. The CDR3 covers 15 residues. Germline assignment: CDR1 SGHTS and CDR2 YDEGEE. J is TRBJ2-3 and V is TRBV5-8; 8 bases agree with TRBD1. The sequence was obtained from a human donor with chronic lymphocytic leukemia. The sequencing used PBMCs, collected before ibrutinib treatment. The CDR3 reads CASSFTGGRTDTQYF. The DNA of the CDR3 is TGTGCCAGCAGCTTCACAGGGGGTCGCACAGATACGCAGTATTTT.